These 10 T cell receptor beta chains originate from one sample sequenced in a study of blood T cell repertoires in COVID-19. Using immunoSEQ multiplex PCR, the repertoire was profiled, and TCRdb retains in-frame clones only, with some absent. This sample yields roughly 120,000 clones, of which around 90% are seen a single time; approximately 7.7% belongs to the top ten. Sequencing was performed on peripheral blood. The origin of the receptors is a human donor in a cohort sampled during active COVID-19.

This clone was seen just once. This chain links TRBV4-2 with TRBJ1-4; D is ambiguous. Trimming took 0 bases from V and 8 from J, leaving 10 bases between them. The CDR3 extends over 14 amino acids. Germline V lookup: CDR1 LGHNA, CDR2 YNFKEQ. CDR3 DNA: TGTGCCAGCAGCCAAGACAGGAAGGAAGAAAAACTGTTTTTT. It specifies CASSQDRKEEKLFF.

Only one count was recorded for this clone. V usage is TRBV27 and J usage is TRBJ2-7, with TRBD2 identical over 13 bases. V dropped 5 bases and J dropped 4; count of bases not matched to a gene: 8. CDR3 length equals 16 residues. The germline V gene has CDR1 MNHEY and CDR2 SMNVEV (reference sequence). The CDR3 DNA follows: TGTGCCAGCAGTGACCCGGGACTAGCGGGGAATTACGAGCAGTACTTC. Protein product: CASSDPGLAGNYEQYF.

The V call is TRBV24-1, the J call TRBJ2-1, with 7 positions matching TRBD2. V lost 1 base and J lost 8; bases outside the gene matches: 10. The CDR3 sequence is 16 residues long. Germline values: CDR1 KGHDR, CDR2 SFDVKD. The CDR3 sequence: CATSDLIGGSYDEQFF. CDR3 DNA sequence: TGTGCCACCAGTGATTTAATTGGCGGGAGTTACGATGAGCAGTTCTTC.

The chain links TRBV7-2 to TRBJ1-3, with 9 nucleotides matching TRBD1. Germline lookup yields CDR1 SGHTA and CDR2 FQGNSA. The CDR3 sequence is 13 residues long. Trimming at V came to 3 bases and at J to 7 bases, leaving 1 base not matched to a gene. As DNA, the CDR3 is TGTGCCAGCAGCTTCGGGACAGGGAACACCATATATTTT. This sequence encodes CASSFGTGNTIYF.

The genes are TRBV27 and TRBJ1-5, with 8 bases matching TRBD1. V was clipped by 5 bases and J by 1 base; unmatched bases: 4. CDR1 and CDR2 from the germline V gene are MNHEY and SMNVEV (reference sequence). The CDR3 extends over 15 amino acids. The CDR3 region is CASSRTGGSNQPQHF. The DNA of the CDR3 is TGTGCCAGCAGTCGAACAGGGGGGAGCAATCAGCCCCAGCATTTT.

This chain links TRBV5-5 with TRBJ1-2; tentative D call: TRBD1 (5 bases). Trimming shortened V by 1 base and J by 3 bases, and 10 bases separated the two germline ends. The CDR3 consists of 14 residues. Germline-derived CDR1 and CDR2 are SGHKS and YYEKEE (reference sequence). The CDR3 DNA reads TGTGCCAGCAGCTTGCAGGGTGGCGACTATGGCTACACCTTC. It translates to CASSLQGGDYGYTF. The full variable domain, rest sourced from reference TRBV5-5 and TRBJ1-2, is DAGVTQSPTHLIKTRGQQVTLRCSPISGHKSVSWYQQVLGQGPQFIFQYYEKEERGRGNFPDRFSARQFPNYSSELNVNALLLGDSALYLCASSLQGGDYGYTFGSGTRLTVV.

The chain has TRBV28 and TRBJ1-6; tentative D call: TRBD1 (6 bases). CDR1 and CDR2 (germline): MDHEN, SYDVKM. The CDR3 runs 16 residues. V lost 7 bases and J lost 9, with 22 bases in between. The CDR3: CASTFSGIQGTSPLHF. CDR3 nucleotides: TGTGCCAGCACCTTCTCTGGAATTCAGGGGACTTCACCCCTCCACTTT.

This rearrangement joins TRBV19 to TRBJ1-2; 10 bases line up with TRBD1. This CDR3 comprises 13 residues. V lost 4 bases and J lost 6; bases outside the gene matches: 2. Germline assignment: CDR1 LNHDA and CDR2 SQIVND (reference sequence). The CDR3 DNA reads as TGTGCCAGTAGTACGGGACAGGGGCATGGCTACACCTTC. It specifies CASSTGQGHGYTF.

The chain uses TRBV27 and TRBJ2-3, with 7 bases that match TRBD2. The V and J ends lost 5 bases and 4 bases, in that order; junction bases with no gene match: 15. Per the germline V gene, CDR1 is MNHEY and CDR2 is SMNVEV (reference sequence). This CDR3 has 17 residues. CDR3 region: CASSTSAATSRPDTQYF. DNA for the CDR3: TGTGCCAGCAGTACGTCAGCGGCGACTAGCAGACCAGATACGCAGTATTTT.

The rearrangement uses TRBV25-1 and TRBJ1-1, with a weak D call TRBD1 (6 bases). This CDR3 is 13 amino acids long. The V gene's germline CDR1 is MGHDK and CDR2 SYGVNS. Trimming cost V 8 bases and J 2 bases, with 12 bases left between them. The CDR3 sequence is CASGRGGNTEAFF. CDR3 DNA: TGTGCCAGCGGGAGGGGGGGCAACACTGAAGCTTTCTTT.